This is a list of T cell receptor beta chains from one sample in a study of control samples from healthy donors and cancer patients. The data were produced by immunoSEQ multiplex PCR, yet TCRdb's version contains in-frame clones alone and is incomplete. Of nearly 55,000 clones listed, 95% to 96% were seen once; the top ten hold around 2%. The sample taken for sequencing was blood. The receptors were sampled from a woman aged 30 to 39 in good health. Each CDR3 is given with its conserved first and last residue. A D gene is named only where the DNA matches it firmly. Clone size, where shown, is once, few, many, or a class for clones that have expanded.

j_gene	d_gene	abundance	v_gene	CDR3aa	CDR3nt
TRBJ2-1	TRBD2	NA	TRBV28	CASSFPRRRENYNEQFF	TGTGCCAGCAGTTTCCCACGGAGGCGGGAGAACTACAATGAGCAGTTCTTC
TRBJ2-2	NA	once	TRBV2	CASRYRTGELFF	TGTGCCAGCAGATACAGGACCGGGGAGCTGTTTTTT
TRBJ1-2	NA	NA	TRBV30	CAWWARSSGGYTF	TGTGCCTGGTGGGCCCGGTCCTCTGGGGGCTACACCTTC
TRBJ2-1	TRBD1	NA	TRBV19	CASTQGAEQFF	TGTGCCAGTACCCAGGGGGCTGAGCAGTTCTTC
TRBJ1-2	TRBD1	NA	TRBV28	CASSITGTGGGYTF	TGTGCCAGCAGTATTACCGGGACAGGGGGAGGCTACACCTTC
TRBJ1-5	NA	NA	TRBV5-6	CASHQGNQPQHF	TGTGCCAGCCACCAGGGAAATCAGCCCCAGCATTTT
TRBJ1-4	TRBD1	NA	TRBV2	CASSPDRGREKLFF	TGTGCCAGCAGTCCCGACAGGGGTCGCGAAAAACTGTTTTTT
TRBJ2-3	NA	NA	TRBV12-3/TRBV12-4	CASSYEGDTQYF	TGTGCCAGCAGTTATGAGGGAGATACGCAGTATTTT
TRBJ2-2	NA	NA	TRBV9	CASSAPLGNTGELFF	TGTGCCAGCAGCGCCCCCCTAGGGAACACCGGGGAGCTGTTTTTT
TRBJ2-3	TRBD1	NA	TRBV11-2	CASSLNRGPDTQYF	TGTGCCAGCAGCTTAAACAGGGGACCAGATACGCAGTATTTT
TRBJ1-2	NA	NA	TRBV3-1/TRBV3-2	CASSQDVEGDGYTF	TGTGCCAGCAGCCAAGATGTGGAAGGGGATGGCTACACCTTC
TRBJ1-2	NA	NA	TRBV25-1	CASSDSINYGYTF	TGTGCCAGCAGCGACAGTATTAACTATGGCTACACCTTC
TRBJ2-1	NA	NA	TRBV5-1	CASSLGGSEYNEQFF	TGCGCCAGCAGCTTAGGGGGGAGCGAGTACAATGAGCAGTTCTTC
TRBJ2-1	NA	NA	TRBV19	CASSIGGSYNEQFF	TGTGCCAGTAGTATAGGGGGCTCCTACAATGAGCAGTTCTTC
TRBJ1-2	NA	NA	TRBV5-5	CASSLGQLDYGYTF	TGTGCCAGCAGCTTGGGACAGCTAGACTATGGCTACACCTTC
TRBJ2-2	NA	NA	TRBV15	CATSRDFIGGNTGELFF	TGTGCCACCAGCAGAGACTTCATAGGCGGGAACACCGGGGAGCTGTTTTTT
TRBJ1-1	TRBD1	NA	TRBV28	CASSNGQGGDTEAFF	TGTGCCAGCAGTAACGGACAGGGGGGGGACACTGAAGCTTTCTTT
TRBJ2-5	TRBD1	NA	TRBV6-4	CASSASPGGQETQYF	TGTGCCAGCAGTGCCTCGCCAGGGGGCCAAGAGACCCAGTACTTC
TRBJ2-7	TRBD2	NA	TRBV7-2	CASSLVGGGGAFDEQYF	TGTGCCAGCAGCTTAGTTGGCGGGGGGGGCGCCTTCGACGAGCAGTACTTC
TRBJ2-2	TRBD2	NA	TRBV7-8	CASSLFSGGFSGELFF	TGTGCCAGCAGCTTATTTAGCGGGGGATTCTCCGGGGAGCTGTTTTTT
TRBJ2-1	NA	NA	TRBV4-1	CASSQEGTYNEQFF	TGCGCCAGCAGCCAAGAGGGGACCTACAATGAGCAGTTCTTC
TRBJ2-1	NA	NA	TRBV19	CASSIRGGYNEQFF	TGTGCCAGTAGTATAAGGGGGGGATACAATGAGCAGTTCTTC
TRBJ2-1	TRBD2	NA	TRBV6-6	CASSRVPLAGGRNEQFF	TGTGCCAGCAGTCGCGTGCCACTAGCGGGAGGGAGGAATGAGCAGTTCTTC
TRBJ1-1	NA	NA	TRBV6-6	CASTTGREAFF	TGTGCCAGCACAACGGGACGAGAAGCTTTCTTT
TRBJ2-2	NA	NA	TRBV9	CASSVGVGRGAGELFF	TGTGCCAGCAGCGTAGGGGTAGGGAGAGGAGCCGGGGAGCTGTTTTTT
TRBJ1-2	NA	NA	TRBV19	CASSSRGSYGYTF	TGTGCCAGTAGCTCCAGGGGCAGCTATGGCTACACCTTC
TRBJ2-7	NA	NA	TRBV28	CASSLSPYEQYF	TGTGCCAGCAGTTTATCCCCTTACGAGCAGTACTTC
TRBJ2-2	TRBD2	NA	TRBV7-3	CASSAQEAGTSNRGAVF	TGTGCCAGCAGCGCACAAGAAGCCGGGACTAGTAACCGGGGAGCTGTTTTT
TRBJ2-2	NA	NA	TRBV7-9	CASILGGELFF	TGTGCCAGCATCCTAGGCGGGGAGCTGTTTTTT
TRBJ2-5	NA	NA	TRBV12-3/TRBV12-4	CASRGDGLETQYF	TGTGCCAGCAGGGGGGATGGCCTTGAGACCCAGTACTTC
TRBJ1-2	TRBD1	once	TRBV19	CASSTGTGGLLNYGYTF	TGTGCCAGTAGTACCGGGACAGGGGGCCTACTGAACTATGGCTACACCTTC
TRBJ2-7	NA	few	TRBV5-6	CASSSRQPEQYF	TGTGCCAGCAGCAGCCGCCAGCCCGAGCAGTACTTC
TRBJ2-2	NA	NA	TRBV6-1	CASSEGPGTFTGELFF	TGTGCCAGCAGTGAAGGGCCCGGAACTTTCACCGGGGAGCTGTTTTTT
TRBJ2-5	NA	NA	TRBV19	CASSTSGGKLETQYF	TGTGCCAGTAGTACTTCAGGGGGGAAGCTAGAGACCCAGTACTTC
TRBJ2-2	TRBD2	NA	TRBV28	CASSSGGTGELFF	TGTGCCAGCAGTTCGGGGGGCACCGGGGAGCTGTTTTTT
TRBJ2-7	NA	NA	TRBV12-3/TRBV12-4	CASSPLTRKQYF	TGTGCCAGTTCCCCTTTGACACGTAAGCAGTACTTC
TRBJ2-7	TRBD1	once	TRBV27	CASSFRDRGYEQYF	TGTGCCAGCAGTTTCCGGGACAGGGGCTACGAGCAGTACTTC
TRBJ2-2	TRBD2	NA	TRBV28	CASSLYRLAGGRITGELFF	TGTGCCAGCAGTTTATATCGGCTAGCGGGAGGGCGGATCACCGGGGAGCTGTTTTTT
TRBJ2-2	NA	NA	TRBV29-1	CSVHLQGWGTGELFF	TGCAGCGTTCACCTGCAGGGTTGGGGCACCGGGGAGCTGTTTTTT
TRBJ2-2	NA	NA	TRBV27	CASSVRGDGELFF	TGTGCCAGCAGTGTCAGGGGGGACGGGGAGCTGTTTTTT
TRBJ1-5	TRBD1	NA	TRBV19	CASSTDRRGNQPQHF	TGTGCCAGTAGTACGGACAGGAGGGGCAATCAGCCCCAGCATTTT
TRBJ1-6	NA	NA	TRBV6-1	CASSEMRMTAVESPLHF	TGTGCCAGCAGTGAAATGCGAATGACAGCGGTGGAGTCACCCCTCCACTTT
TRBJ2-1	TRBD2	NA	TRBV18	CASRGGGAYNEQFF	TGTGCCAGCCGAGGTGGGGGGGCCTACAATGAGCAGTTCTTC
TRBJ2-2	NA	NA	TRBV7-9	CASTSGSSGELFF	TGTGCCAGCACCAGTGGGTCTTCCGGGGAGCTGTTTTTT
TRBJ1-2	NA	NA	TRBV19	CASFSGGIPRGYTF	TGTGCCAGTTTCTCCGGGGGTATCCCTAGAGGCTACACCTTC
TRBJ2-7	NA	NA	TRBV27	CASSSSTSGYEQYF	TGTGCCAGCAGTTCCTCGACTAGTGGCTACGAGCAGTACTTC
TRBJ2-1	TRBD2	NA	TRBV3-1/TRBV3-2	CASSHGTSGRVMNEQFF	TGTGCCAGCAGCCATGGGACTAGCGGGAGGGTAATGAATGAGCAGTTCTTC